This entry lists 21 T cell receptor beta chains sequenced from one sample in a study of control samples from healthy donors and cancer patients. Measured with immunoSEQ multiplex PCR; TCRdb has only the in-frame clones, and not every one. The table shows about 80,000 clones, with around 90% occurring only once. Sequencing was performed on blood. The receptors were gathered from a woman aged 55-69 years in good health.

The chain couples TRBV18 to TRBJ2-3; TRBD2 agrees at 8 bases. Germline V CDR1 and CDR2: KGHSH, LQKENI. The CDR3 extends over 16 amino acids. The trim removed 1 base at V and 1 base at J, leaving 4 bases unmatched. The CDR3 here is CASSPQAAGGTDTQYF. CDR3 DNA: TGTGCCAGCTCACCACAAGCAGCGGGAGGCACAGATACGCAGTATTTT.

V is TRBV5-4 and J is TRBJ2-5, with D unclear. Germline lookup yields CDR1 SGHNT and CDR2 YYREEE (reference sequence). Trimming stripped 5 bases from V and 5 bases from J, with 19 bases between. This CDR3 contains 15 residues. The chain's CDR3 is CASSYGADLRETQYF. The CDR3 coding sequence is TGTGCCAGCAGTTACGGCGCGGACCTCCGCGAGACCCAGTACTTC.

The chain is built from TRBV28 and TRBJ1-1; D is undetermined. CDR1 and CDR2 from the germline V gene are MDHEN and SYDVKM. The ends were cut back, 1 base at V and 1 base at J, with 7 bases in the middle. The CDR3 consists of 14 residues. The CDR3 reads CASSLLLGNTEAFF. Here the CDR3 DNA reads TGTGCCAGCAGTTTATTATTGGGGAACACTGAAGCTTTCTTT.

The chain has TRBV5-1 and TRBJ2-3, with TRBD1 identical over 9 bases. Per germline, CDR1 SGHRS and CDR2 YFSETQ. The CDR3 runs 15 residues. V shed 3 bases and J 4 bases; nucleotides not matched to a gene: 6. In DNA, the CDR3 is TGCGCCAGCAGCTCCAGAGGACAGGGGCCAGATACGCAGTATTTT. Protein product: CASSSRGQGPDTQYF.

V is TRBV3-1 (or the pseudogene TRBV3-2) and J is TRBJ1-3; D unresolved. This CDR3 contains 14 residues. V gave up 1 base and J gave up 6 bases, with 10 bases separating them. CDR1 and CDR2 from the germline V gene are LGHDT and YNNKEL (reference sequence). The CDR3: CASSQAGVINTIYF. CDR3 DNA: TGTGCCAGCAGCCAAGCTGGGGTTATAAACACCATATATTTT.

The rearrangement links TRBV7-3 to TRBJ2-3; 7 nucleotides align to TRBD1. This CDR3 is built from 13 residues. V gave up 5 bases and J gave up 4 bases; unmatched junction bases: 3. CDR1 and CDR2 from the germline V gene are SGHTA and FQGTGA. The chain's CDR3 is CASSTDRADTQYF. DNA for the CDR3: TGTGCCAGCAGCACAGACAGGGCAGATACGCAGTATTTT.

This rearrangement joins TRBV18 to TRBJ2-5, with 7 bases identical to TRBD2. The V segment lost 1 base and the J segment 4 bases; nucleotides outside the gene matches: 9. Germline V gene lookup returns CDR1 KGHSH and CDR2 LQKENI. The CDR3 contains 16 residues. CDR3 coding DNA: TGTGCCAGCTCACCACGGGGGACTGGGAGGGGAGAGACCCAGTACTTC. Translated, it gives CASSPRGTGRGETQYF. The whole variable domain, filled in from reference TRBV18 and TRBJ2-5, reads NAGVMQNPRHLVRRRGQEARLRCSPMKGHSHVYWYRQLPEEGLKFMVYLQKENIIDESGMPKERFSAEFPKEGPSILRIQQVVRGDSAAYFCASSPRGTGRGETQYFGPGTRLLVL.

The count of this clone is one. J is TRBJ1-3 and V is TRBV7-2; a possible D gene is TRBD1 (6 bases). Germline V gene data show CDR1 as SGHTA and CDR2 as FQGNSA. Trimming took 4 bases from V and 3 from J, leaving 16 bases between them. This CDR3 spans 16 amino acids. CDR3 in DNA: TGTGCCAGCAGCTCCGACGGGGGGGCAGGTGGAAACACCATATATTTT. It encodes CASSSDGGAGGNTIYF.

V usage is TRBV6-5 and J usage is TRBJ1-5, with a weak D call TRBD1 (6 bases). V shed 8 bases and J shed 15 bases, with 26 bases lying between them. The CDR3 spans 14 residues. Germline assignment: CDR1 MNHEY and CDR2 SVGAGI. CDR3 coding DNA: TGTGCCAGCGCCCGGGCCAGATATCAGCAGGGGCTGCATTTT. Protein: CASARARYQQGLHF.

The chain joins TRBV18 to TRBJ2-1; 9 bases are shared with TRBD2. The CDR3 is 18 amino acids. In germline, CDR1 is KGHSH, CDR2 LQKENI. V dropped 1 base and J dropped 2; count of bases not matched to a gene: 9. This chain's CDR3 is CASSPLLTSGGAYNEQFF. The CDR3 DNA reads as TGTGCCAGCTCACCACTTTTGACTAGCGGAGGCGCCTACAATGAGCAGTTCTTC.

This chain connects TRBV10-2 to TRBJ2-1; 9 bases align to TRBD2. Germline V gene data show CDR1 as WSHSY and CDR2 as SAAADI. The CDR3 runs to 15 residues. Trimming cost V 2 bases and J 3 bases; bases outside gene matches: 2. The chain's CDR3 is CASSELAGNYNEQFF. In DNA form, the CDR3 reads TGCGCCAGCAGTGAGCTAGCGGGGAACTACAATGAGCAGTTCTTC.

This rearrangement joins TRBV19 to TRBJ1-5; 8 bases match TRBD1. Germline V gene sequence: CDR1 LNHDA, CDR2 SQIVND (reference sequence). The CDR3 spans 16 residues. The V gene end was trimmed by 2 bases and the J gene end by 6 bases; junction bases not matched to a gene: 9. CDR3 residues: CASSIIGAGGGQPQHF. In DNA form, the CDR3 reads TGTGCCAGTAGTATAATTGGCGCAGGGGGCGGTCAGCCCCAGCATTTT.

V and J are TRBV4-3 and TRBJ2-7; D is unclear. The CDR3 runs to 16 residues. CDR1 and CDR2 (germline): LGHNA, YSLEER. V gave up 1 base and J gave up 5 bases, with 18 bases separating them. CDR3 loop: CASSQGLVRWYDEQYF. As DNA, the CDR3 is TGCGCCAGCAGCCAAGGTCTTGTGAGGTGGTACGACGAGCAGTACTTC.

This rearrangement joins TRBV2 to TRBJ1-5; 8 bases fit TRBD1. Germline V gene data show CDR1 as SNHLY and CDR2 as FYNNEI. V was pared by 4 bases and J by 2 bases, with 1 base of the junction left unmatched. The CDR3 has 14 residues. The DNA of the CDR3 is TGTGCCAGCAGTGCGACAGGGGGCAATCAGCCCCAGCATTTT. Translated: CASSATGGNQPQHF.

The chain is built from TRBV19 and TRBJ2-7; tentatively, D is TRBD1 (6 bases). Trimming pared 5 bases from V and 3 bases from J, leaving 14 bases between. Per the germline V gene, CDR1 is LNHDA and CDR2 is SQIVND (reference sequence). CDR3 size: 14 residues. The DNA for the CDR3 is TGTGCCAGTAGTCCCAGCAGGGGAAACTACGAGCAGTACTTC. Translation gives CASSPSRGNYEQYF.

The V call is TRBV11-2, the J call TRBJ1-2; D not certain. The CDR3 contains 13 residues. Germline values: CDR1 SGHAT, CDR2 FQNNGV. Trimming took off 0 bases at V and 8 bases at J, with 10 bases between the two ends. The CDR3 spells CASSLDGVGGYTF. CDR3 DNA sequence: TGTGCCAGCAGCTTAGATGGAGTGGGGGGCTACACCTTC. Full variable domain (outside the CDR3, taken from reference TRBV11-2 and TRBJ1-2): EAGVAQSPRYKIIEKRQSVAFWCNPISGHATLYWYQQILGQGPKLLIQFQNNGVVDDSQLPKDRFSAERLKGVDSTLKIQPAKLEDSAVYLCASSLDGVGGYTFGSGTRLTVV.

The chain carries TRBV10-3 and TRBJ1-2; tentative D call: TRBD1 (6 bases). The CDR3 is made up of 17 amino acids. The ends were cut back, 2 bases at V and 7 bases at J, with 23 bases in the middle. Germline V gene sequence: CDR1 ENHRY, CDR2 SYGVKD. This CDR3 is CAISETYSKTGAIGYTF. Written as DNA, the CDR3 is TGTGCCATCAGTGAGACCTACTCCAAGACAGGAGCAATTGGCTACACCTTC.

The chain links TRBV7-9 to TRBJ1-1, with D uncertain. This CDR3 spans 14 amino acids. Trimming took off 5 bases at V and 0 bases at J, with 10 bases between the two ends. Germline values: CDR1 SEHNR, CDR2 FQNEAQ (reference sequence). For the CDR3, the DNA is TGTGCCAGCAGCCCCAACTCCATGAACACTGAAGCTTTCTTT. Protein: CASSPNSMNTEAFF.

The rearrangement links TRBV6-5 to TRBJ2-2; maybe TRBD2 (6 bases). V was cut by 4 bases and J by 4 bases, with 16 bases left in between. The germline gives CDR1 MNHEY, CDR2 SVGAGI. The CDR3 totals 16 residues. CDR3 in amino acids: CASSSQRRGGTGELFF. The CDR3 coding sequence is TGTGCCAGCAGTTCCCAAAGGAGGGGAGGCACCGGGGAGCTGTTTTTT.

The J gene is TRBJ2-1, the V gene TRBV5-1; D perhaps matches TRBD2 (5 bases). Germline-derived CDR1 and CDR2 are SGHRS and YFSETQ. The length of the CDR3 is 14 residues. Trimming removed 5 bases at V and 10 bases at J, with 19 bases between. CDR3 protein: CASRDLGYYGEQFF. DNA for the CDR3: TGCGCCAGCAGGGACTTGGGTTACTATGGCGAGCAGTTCTTC.

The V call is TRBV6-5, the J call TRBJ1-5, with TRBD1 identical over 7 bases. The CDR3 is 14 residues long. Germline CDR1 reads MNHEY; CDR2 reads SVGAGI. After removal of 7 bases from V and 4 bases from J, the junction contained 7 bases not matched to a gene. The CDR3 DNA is TGTGCCAGCACGGAGGGGGCTGGGAATCAGCCCCAGCATTTT. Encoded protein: CASTEGAGNQPQHF.